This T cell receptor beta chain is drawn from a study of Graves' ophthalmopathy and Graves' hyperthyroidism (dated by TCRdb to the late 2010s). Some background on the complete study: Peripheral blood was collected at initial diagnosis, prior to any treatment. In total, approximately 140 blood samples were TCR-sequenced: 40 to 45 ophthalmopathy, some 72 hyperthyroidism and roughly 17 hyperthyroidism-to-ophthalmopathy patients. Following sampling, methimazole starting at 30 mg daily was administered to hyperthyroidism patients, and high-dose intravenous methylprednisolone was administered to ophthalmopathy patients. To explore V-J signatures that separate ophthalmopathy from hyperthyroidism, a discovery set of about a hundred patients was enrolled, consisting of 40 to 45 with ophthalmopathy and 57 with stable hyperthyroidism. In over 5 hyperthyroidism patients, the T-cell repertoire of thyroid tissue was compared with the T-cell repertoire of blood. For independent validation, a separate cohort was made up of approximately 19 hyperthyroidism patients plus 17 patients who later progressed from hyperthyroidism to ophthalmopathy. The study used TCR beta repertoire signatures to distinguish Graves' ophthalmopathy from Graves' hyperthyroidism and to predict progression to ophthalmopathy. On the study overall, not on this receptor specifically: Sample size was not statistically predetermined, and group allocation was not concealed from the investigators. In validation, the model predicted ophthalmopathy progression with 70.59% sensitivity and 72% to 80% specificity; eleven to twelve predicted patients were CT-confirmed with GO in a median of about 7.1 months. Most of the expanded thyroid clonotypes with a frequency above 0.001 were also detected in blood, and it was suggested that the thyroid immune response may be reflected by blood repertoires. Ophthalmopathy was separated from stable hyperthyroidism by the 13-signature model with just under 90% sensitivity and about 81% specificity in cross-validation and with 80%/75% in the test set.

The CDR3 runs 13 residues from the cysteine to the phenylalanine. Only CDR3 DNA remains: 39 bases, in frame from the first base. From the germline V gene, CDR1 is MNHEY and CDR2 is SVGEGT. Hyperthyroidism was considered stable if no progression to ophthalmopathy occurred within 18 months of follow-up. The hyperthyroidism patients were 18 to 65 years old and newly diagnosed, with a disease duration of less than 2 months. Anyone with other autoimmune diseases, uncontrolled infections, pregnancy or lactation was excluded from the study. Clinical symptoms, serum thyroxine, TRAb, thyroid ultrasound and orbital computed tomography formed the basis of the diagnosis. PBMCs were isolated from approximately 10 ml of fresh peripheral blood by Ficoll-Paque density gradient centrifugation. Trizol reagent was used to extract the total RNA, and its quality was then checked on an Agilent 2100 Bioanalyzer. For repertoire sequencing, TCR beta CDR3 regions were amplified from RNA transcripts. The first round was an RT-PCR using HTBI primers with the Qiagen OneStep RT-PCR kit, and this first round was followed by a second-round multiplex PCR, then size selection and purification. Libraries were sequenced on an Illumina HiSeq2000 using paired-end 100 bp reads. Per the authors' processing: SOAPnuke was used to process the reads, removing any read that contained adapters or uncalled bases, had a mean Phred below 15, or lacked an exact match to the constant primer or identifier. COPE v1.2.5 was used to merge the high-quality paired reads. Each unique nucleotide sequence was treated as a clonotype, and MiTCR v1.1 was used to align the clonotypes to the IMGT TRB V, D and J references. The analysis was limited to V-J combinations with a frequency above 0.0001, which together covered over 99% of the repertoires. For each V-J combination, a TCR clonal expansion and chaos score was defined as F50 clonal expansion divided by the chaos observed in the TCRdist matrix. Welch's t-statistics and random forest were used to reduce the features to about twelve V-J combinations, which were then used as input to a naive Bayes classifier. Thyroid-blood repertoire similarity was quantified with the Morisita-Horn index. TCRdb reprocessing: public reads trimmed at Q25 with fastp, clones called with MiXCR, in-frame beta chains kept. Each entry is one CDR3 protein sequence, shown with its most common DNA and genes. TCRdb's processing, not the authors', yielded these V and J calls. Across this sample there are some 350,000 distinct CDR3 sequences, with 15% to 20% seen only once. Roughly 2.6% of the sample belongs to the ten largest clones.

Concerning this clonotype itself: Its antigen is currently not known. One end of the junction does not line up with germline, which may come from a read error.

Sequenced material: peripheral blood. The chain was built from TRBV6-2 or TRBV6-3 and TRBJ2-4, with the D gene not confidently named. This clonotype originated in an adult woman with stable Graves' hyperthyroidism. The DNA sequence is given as TGTGCCACCCACATTCCAGCCAAAAACATTAAGTACTTC. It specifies CATHIPAKNIKYF.